This T cell receptor beta chain was sequenced for a study of blood T cell repertoires in COVID-19. Overall study: PBMCs, B-cell-depleted T cells, or T cells provided the cDNA or gDNA that made up the material.

Measured with immunoSEQ multiplex PCR; TCRdb has only the in-frame clones, and not every one. The table shows approximately 280,000 clones, with around 88% occurring only once. CDR3 length equals 17 residues. V was shortened by 6 bases and J by 6 bases, with 23 bases between the two germline ends. The V gene's germline CDR1 is KGHDR and CDR2 SFDVKD. The chain combines TRBV24-1 with TRBJ2-1; tentatively, D is TRBD1 (6 bases). The sequence was collected from a man aged 35 to 55 with acute or convalescent COVID-19. Sequencing used peripheral blood. CDR3 nucleotides: TGTGCCACCAGTTTTAGGACAGATAGCACGGTCCCCAATGAGCAGTTCTTC. Protein sequence: CATSFRTDSTVPNEQFF.